The entry below describes one T cell receptor beta chain. This sample is part of a study of control samples from healthy donors and cancer patients. Assay: immunoSEQ multiplex PCR; the TCRdb copy retains only in-frame clones and omits some. The data contain about 85,000 clones, roughly 91% of them singletons. V gave up 0 bases and J gave up 3 bases, with 8 bases separating them. The length of the CDR3 is 14 residues. Germline CDR1 is SGHNT and CDR2 is YYREEE (reference sequence). The chain carries TRBV5-4 and TRBJ2-3; possibly TRBD2 for D (5 bases). Sample: blood. The clonotype was recovered from a man between 45 and 60 years old in good health. CDR3 loop: CASSLGGSTDTQYF. As DNA, the CDR3 is TGTGCCAGCAGCTTGGGCGGGTCTACAGATACGCAGTATTTT.